What follows are 10 T cell receptor beta chains derived from one specimen sequenced in a study of blood T cell repertoires in COVID-19. Repertoires were generated with immunoSEQ multiplex PCR, while TCRdb's copy carries only in-frame clones and drops some. The sample carries hundreds of thousands of clones, roughly 86% recorded once. Sequences were obtained from PBMCs or T cells enriched from blood (not recorded which). The receptors were gathered from a woman in her forties with acute COVID-19.

The chain recombines TRBV11-2 with TRBJ2-3; 9 bases match TRBD2. The germline V gene encodes CDR1 SGHAT and CDR2 FQNNGV. Trimming at V came to 0 bases and at J to 5 bases, leaving 6 bases not matched to a gene. The CDR3 sequence is 16 residues long. The CDR3 nucleotides are TGTGCCAGCAGCTTAGAATTGGCGGGAGGGTTAGATACGCAGTATTTT. As protein: CASSLELAGGLDTQYF.

The chain recombines TRBV7-3 with TRBJ1-1; TRBD1 aligns across 7 bases. The CDR3 spans 13 residues. V shed 4 bases and J 5 bases; nucleotides not matched to a gene: 4. Germline CDR1 is SGHTA and CDR2 is FQGTGA. CDR3 protein: CASSYGRGTEAFF. Written as DNA, the CDR3 is TGTGCCAGCAGCTACGGCAGGGGGACTGAAGCTTTCTTT.

The chain joins TRBV7-9 to TRBJ1-5; 10 bases align to TRBD1. This CDR3 has 17 residues. Germline V gene lookup returns CDR1 SEHNR and CDR2 FQNEAQ (reference sequence). Unmatched junction bases numbered 12, after V lost 4 bases and J lost 6 bases. This chain's CDR3 is CASSSTPGQGVTQPQHF. CDR3 coding DNA: TGTGCCAGCAGCTCGACTCCCGGACAGGGGGTCACTCAGCCCCAGCATTTT.

The chain links TRBV5-1 to TRBJ2-1; 9 bases fit TRBD2. This CDR3 has 15 amino acids. The junction had 7 bases not matched to a gene; V was cut back by 2 bases and J by 7 bases. Germline V gene lookup returns CDR1 SGHRS and CDR2 YFSETQ. This CDR3 is CASSLNLAGRNEQFF. The CDR3 DNA sequence: TGCGCCAGCAGCTTAAACCTAGCGGGAAGGAATGAGCAGTTCTTC.

The chain carries TRBV7-9 and TRBJ2-1; TRBD1 matches at 9 bases. CDR1 and CDR2 (germline): SEHNR, FQNEAQ (reference sequence). There are 15 residues in the CDR3. The ends lost 4 bases at V and 7 bases at J; junction bases unmatched: 8. The CDR3 DNA sequence: TGTGCCAGCAGCTCTTCCGGGACAGGGAAAAATGAGCAGTTCTTC. Its translation: CASSSSGTGKNEQFF. The variable domain in full, with the rest retrieved from reference TRBV7-9 and TRBJ2-1, is DTGVSQNPRHKITKRGQNVTFRCDPISEHNRLYWYRQTLGQGPEFLTYFQNEAQLEKSRLLSDRFSAERPKGSFSTLEIQRTEQGDSAMYLCASSSSGTGKNEQFFGPGTRLTVL.

This clone was counted only a few times. V usage is TRBV2 and J usage is TRBJ2-1, with TRBD1 identical over 12 bases. Germline CDR1 is SNHLY and CDR2 is FYNNEI. The CDR3 sequence is 17 residues long. V gave up 6 bases and J gave up 7 bases; unmatched junction bases: 13. CDR3 DNA: TGTGCCAGCAGAATGGGTCCGGGGACAGGGGGCTTAAATGAGCAGTTCTTC. As protein: CASRMGPGTGGLNEQFF.

The chain combines TRBV27 with TRBJ1-2; 10 nucleotides align to TRBD1. The V gene end was trimmed by 4 bases and the J gene end by 5 bases; junction bases not matched to a gene: 7. The CDR3 is made up of 15 amino acids. Germline CDR1 MNHEY, CDR2 SMNVEV (reference sequence). CDR3 sequence reads: CASSSADRGSYGYTF. DNA of the CDR3: TGTGCCAGCAGTTCCGCGGACAGGGGGAGTTATGGCTACACCTTC.

The chain joins TRBV7-8 to TRBJ2-1; tentative D call: TRBD1 (6 bases). Trimming cost V 3 bases and J 2 bases, with 14 bases left between them. The CDR3 covers 16 residues. The germline V gene encodes CDR1 SGHVS and CDR2 FQNEAQ. The CDR3 DNA sequence: TGTGCCAGCAGCTTGGTGGCGGCAGGGGCCTACAATGAGCAGTTCTTC. Translated: CASSLVAAGAYNEQFF.

This clone was seen a few times. V usage is TRBV5-8 and J usage is TRBJ1-3, with D tentatively TRBD1 (5 bases). Germline V CDR1 and CDR2: SGHTS, YDEGEE. The CDR3 consists of 13 residues. Deletions cut 4 bases from V and 4 bases from J, with 9 bases between. This CDR3 reads CASSTDIGNTIYF. The CDR3 coding sequence is TGTGCCAGCAGCACGGACATAGGAAACACCATATATTTT.

The V and J genes are TRBV12-3 or TRBV12-4 and TRBJ1-2; 7 bases are shared with TRBD1. The CDR3 contains 13 residues. V shed 6 bases and J 3 bases; nucleotides not matched to a gene: 4. CDR3 in DNA: TGTGCCAGCAGGTCCGGGACAGACTATGGCTACACCTTC. Protein sequence: CASRSGTDYGYTF.